These 10 T cell receptor beta chains were all obtained from the same sample, sequenced in a study of Ad26.COV2.S vaccination and SARS-CoV-2 variants. The assay was immunoSEQ multiplex PCR, and TCRdb's table has in-frame clones only and misses some. The repertoire includes fewer than 900,000 clones, 70% to 90% of them detected once, and roughly 1.5% sits in the top ten. The treatment: roughly 18 received Ad26.COV2.S at low or high dose, single or two shots; roughly five received placebo; per-sample allocation not given. At day 63 after the first vaccine or placebo injection, samples were drawn. The sample here was peripheral blood, taken in a trial of Ad26.COV2.S vaccine versus placebo. Every receptor here comes from a person aged 18-65 years who received the Ad26.COV2.S COVID-19 vaccine or a placebo.

The chain uses TRBV10-3 and TRBJ2-2, with D tentatively TRBD1 (5 bases). The CDR3 consists of 14 residues. V was pared by 4 bases and J by 6 bases, with 12 bases between. Germline-derived CDR1 and CDR2 are ENHRY and SYGVKD. As DNA, the CDR3 is TGTGCCATCAGTGTCAACAAACAGGCCGGGGAGCTGTTTTTT. Its protein is CAISVNKQAGELFF.

Points on this clone: This specimen includes other DNA sequences encoding the same CDR3. V gene TRBV7-2 combines with J gene TRBJ1-3, with D perhaps matching TRBD1 (5 bases). Germline V gene data show CDR1 as SGHTA and CDR2 as FQGNSA. Trimming cost V 0 bases and J 2 bases, with 8 bases left between them. The CDR3 contains 15 residues. In DNA, the CDR3 is TGTGCCAGCAGCTTAGCGGGAGGGGCTGGAAACACCATATATTTT. This gives the protein CASSLAGGAGNTIYF.

The chain joins TRBV19 to TRBJ2-4, with 8 bases fitting TRBD1. CDR3 length: 15 residues. The ends lost 6 bases at V and 6 bases at J; junction bases unmatched: 10. The germline CDR1 and CDR2 sequences are LNHDA and SQIVND (reference sequence). CDR3 loop: CASSLLQGDSNIQYF. The CDR3 region has the DNA TGTGCCAGTAGCCTATTACAGGGGGATTCAAACATTCAGTACTTC.

The chain links TRBV10-3 to TRBJ1-1; 9 positions agree with TRBD1. J was trimmed by 6 bases and V by 6 bases; bases with no gene match: 8. CDR3 length: 14 residues. From germline, CDR1 is ENHRY and CDR2 SYGVKD. CDR3 loop: CAIREGTGRAEAFF. CDR3 DNA sequence: TGTGCCATCAGGGAAGGGACAGGGAGGGCTGAAGCTTTCTTT.

This clone was seen a single time. This chain links TRBV18 with TRBJ1-2; maybe TRBD1 (5 bases). The germline V gene has CDR1 KGHSH and CDR2 LQKENI. V was shortened by 3 bases and J by 0 bases, with 8 bases between the two germline ends. This CDR3 comprises 14 residues. CDR3 sequence reads: CASSPQGPNYGYTF. CDR3 sequence (DNA): TGTGCCAGCTCACCTCAGGGCCCTAACTATGGCTACACCTTC.

The V call is TRBV24-1, the J call TRBJ2-3; D might be TRBD2 (5 bases). V was shortened by 2 bases and J by 3 bases, with 14 bases between the two germline ends. The germline V gene has CDR1 KGHDR and CDR2 SFDVKD. This CDR3 is built from 16 residues. The CDR3 loop is CATSDSAVEGTDTQYF. The DNA of the CDR3 is TGTGCCACCAGTGATTCGGCAGTCGAGGGAACAGATACGCAGTATTTT.

The chain couples TRBV7-6 to TRBJ2-3; the match to TRBD1 covers 10 bases. CDR1 is SGHVS and CDR2 is FNYEAQ in the germline V gene. This CDR3 region has 18 residues. After removal of 1 base from V and 0 bases from J, the junction contained 7 bases not matched to a gene. DNA of the CDR3: TGTGCCAGCAGCTTAGGGATTGGACAGGGGGTGAGCACAGATACGCAGTATTTT. Translating gives CASSLGIGQGVSTDTQYF.

This chain links TRBV29-1 with TRBJ1-4; D is possibly TRBD1 (6 bases). Germline-derived CDR1 and CDR2 are SQVTM and ANQGSEA. This CDR3 is 14 amino acids long. V was clipped by 4 bases and J by 5 bases, with 14 bases between them. The CDR3 region has the DNA TGCAGCGTTGTGTGGGGGCCGGGGAATGAAAAACTGTTTTTT. Amino acid sequence: CSVVWGPGNEKLFF. Filled out from reference TRBV29-1 and TRBJ1-4, the complete variable domain reads SAVISQKPSRDICQRGTSLTIQCQVDSQVTMMFWYRQQPGQSLTLIATANQGSEATYESGFVIDKFPISRPNLTFSTLTVSNMSPEDSSIYLCSVVWGPGNEKLFFGSGTQLSVL.

This chain uses TRBV7-9 with TRBJ2-7; 12 bases map to TRBD1. This CDR3 comprises 16 residues. Germline V gene data show CDR1 as SEHNR and CDR2 as FQNEAQ (reference sequence). The V gene end was trimmed by 5 bases and the J gene end by 5 bases; junction bases not matched to a gene: 10. The CDR3 here is CASSHITGTGGHEQYF. CDR3 in DNA: TGTGCCAGCAGCCATATCACCGGGACAGGGGGCCACGAGCAGTACTTC. Drawing the rest from reference TRBV7-9 and TRBJ2-7, the complete variable domain is DTGVSQNPRHKITKRGQNVTFRCDPISEHNRLYWYRQTLGQGPEFLTYFQNEAQLEKSRLLSDRFSAERPKGSFSTLEIQRTEQGDSAMYLCASSHITGTGGHEQYFGPGTRLTVT.

The gene calls are TRBV7-9 and TRBJ1-6, with a possible D match to TRBD1 (5 bases). Germline CDR1 SEHNR, CDR2 FQNEAQ (reference sequence). The CDR3 runs 16 residues. V dropped 3 bases and J dropped 7 bases, with 16 bases sitting between them. Here the CDR3 DNA reads TGTGCCAGCAGCTTGGCCGGGACTACCCTAAATTCACCCCTCCACTTT. Its protein product is CASSLAGTTLNSPLHF.